This TCR beta chain was sequenced for a study of stem cell transplantation in POMP-related autoinflammatory disease. General study findings and limits: Unique TRB V-J gene pairings were limited in number in patients with PRAID. PRAID patients trended toward lower TRB diversity and higher clonality in all analyzed T-cell subsets.

Sequencing was performed with immunoSEQ multiplex PCR; in TCRdb, only in-frame clones are kept and a portion is missing. Here the sample spans roughly 6,500 clones, about four fifths being singletons. With V trimmed by 4 bases and J by 7 bases, 3 bases remained unmatched. The CDR3 has 12 amino acids. Germline V gene sequence: CDR1 GTSNPN, CDR2 SVGIG (reference sequence). To note about this clone: Its antigen is currently unknown.

The source of this sequence is a human donor in good health. The chain combines TRBV30 with TRBJ1-3, with 8 bases aligning to TRBD1. The specimen was a CXCR5-defined cell subset from PBMCs. The CDR3 is CAWTGGRNTIYF. The DNA for the CDR3 is TGTGCCTGGACAGGGGGCCGGAACACCATATATTTT.